This T cell receptor (beta chain) is drawn from a study of control samples from healthy donors and cancer patients. This table comes from immunoSEQ multiplex PCR, and its TCRdb copy is limited to in-frame clones, with some not included. In the table there are about 120,000 clones, 93% of which are singletons. Germline V lookup: CDR1 MNHEY, CDR2 SVGAGI. The CDR3 extends over 14 amino acids. Trimming removed 7 bases at V and 8 bases at J, with 20 bases between. Material for sequencing was blood. The receptor's source is a man aged 30-40 years in good health. V gene TRBV6-5 combines with J gene TRBJ1-2, with D possibly matching TRBD1 (5 bases). The CDR3 region is CASTTGQGLRGYTF. The CDR3, as DNA: TGTGCCAGCACCACCGGGCAGGGCCTCCGAGGCTACACCTTC.